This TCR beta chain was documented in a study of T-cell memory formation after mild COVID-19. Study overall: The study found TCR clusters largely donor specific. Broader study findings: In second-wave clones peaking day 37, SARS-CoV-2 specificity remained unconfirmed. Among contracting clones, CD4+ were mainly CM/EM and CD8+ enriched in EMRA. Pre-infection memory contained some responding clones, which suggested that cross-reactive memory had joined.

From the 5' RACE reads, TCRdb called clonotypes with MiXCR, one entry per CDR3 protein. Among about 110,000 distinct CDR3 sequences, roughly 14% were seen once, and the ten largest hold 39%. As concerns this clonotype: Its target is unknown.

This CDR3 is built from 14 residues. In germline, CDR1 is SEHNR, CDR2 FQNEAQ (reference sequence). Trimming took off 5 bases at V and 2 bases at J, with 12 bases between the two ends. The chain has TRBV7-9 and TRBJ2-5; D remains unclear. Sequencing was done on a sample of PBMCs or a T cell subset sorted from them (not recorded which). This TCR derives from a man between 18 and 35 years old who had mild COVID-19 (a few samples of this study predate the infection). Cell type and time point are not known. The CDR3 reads CASSDIRVQETQYF. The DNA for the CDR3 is TGTGCCAGCAGCGACATTAGGGTACAAGAGACCCAGTACTTC.